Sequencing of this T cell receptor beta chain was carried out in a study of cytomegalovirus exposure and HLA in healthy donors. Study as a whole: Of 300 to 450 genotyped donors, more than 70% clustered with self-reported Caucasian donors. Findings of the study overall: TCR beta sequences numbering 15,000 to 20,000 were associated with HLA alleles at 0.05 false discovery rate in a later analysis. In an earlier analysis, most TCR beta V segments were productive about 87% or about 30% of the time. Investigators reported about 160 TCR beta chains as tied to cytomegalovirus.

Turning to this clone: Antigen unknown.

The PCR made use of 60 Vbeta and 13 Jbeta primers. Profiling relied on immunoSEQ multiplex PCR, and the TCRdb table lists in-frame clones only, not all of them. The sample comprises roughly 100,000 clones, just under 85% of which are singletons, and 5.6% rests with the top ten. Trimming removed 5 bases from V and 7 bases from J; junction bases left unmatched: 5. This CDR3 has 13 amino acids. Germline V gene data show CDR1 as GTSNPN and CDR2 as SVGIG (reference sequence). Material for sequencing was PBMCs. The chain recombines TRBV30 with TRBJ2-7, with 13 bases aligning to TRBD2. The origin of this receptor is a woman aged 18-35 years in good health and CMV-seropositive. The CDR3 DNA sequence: TGTGCCTGGGGACTAGCGGGAGCGGGGGAGCAGTACTTC. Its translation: CAWGLAGAGEQYF.